This TCR beta chain was sequenced for a study of early T cells in non-severe SARS-CoV-2 infection. The overall study: Chains were not paired, and sequencing was done on bulk RNA from unsorted whole blood.

This clonotype was detected many times. Its cognate antigen is unknown. CDR1 is SGHRS and CDR2 is YFSETQ in the germline V gene. The CDR3 has 16 amino acids. V lost 0 bases to trimming and J lost 0 bases, with 11 bases between them. Separate cDNA molecules each had unique molecular identifiers attached to them. One entry per CDR3 protein, called by TCRdb with MiXCR from the 5' RACE reads. The sample has tens of thousands of distinct CDR3 sequences; around 3% are singletons. Regarding the study as a whole: Anti-spike CD8 responses were favored by VDJdb matching, which missed private and CD4 specificities.

Sample: whole blood. This TCR was sampled from an adult who was a healthcare worker with PCR-confirmed SARS-CoV-2 infection or an uninfected control (not recorded which). This chain uses TRBV5-1 with TRBJ2-3; D unresolved. CDR3 coding DNA: TGCGCCAGCAGCTTGGAACTGCGTGGCAGCACAGATACGCAGTATTTT. Its translation: CASSLELRGSTDTQYF.